This T cell receptor (beta chain) was obtained from a study of cytomegalovirus exposure and HLA in healthy donors. Overall study: Falling in the Caucasian-associated ancestry cluster were roughly 80% of approximately 410 genotyped donors.

Vbeta (60) and Jbeta (13) primers were used in the PCR. Sequenced by immunoSEQ multiplex PCR; TCRdb stores in-frame clones only, minus some. The sample consists of 100,000 to 150,000 clones, 60% to 75% of them appearing once. Material for sequencing was PBMCs. The sequence was obtained from a woman aged 50 to 65 in good health and CMV-seropositive.

The CDR3 spells CATNPTGTAYGYTF. The CDR3 bases are TGTGCCACGAATCCTACCGGGACAGCCTATGGCTACACCTTC. The gene calls are TRBV6-1 and TRBJ1-2; 7 positions agree with TRBD1. Per germline, CDR1 MNHNS and CDR2 SASEGT. Germline trimming cut 10 bases from V and 4 bases from J; bases unmatched to any gene: 12. This CDR3 has 14 amino acids.